The clone carrying this TCR beta chain was observed a handful of times. Its antigen is unknown. The data belong to a study of cytomegalovirus exposure and HLA in healthy donors. The study's findings and limits: An analysis was carried out later, and it reportedly showed fewer N-insertions in an Asian-associated ancestry cluster than the 666-donor mean. Cytomegalovirus status was reportedly diagnosed by the classifier with high specificity and sensitivity. The authors enumerated 150 to 200 TCR beta chains as linked to cytomegalovirus. A cluster of highly shared sequence variants was likely a sequencing artifact.

There are 12 residues in the CDR3. V was trimmed by 0 bases and J by 10 bases, leaving 9 bases between them. Looked up from germline, CDR1 is LNHDA and CDR2 is SQIVND (reference sequence). A multiplex PCR was run with 60 Vbeta primers and 13 Jbeta primers. Method: immunoSEQ multiplex PCR; TCRdb's copy keeps in-frame clones and lacks some. Among about 120,000 clones listed, 9.5% were seen once. The material sequenced was PBMCs. This TCR was sampled from a man aged 25 to 45 in good health and CMV-seronegative. V and J are TRBV19 and TRBJ1-1; D is undetermined. The CDR3 DNA is TGTGCCAGTAGTATAGAAGGCCGGGGAGCTTTCTTT. Encoded protein: CASSIEGRGAFF.